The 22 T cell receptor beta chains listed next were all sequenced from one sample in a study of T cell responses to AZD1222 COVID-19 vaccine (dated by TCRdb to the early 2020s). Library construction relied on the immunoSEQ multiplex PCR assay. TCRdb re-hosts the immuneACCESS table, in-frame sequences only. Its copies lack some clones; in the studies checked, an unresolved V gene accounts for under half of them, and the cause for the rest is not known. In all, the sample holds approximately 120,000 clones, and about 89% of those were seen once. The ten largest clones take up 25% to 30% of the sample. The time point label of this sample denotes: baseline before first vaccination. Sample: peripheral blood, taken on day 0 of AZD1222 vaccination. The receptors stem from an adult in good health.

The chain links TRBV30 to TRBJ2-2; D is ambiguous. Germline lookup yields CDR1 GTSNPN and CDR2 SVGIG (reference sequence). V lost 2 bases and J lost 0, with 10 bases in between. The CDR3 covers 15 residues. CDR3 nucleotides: TGTGCCTGGAGTCGCCGTGGGACGAACACCGGGGAGCTGTTTTTT. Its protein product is CAWSRRGTNTGELFF.

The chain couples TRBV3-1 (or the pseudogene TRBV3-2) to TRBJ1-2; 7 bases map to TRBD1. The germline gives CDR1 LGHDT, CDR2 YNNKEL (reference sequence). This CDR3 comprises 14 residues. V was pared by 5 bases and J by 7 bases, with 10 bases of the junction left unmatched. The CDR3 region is CASSSRDQGGGYTF. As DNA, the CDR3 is TGTGCCAGCAGCTCCAGGGACCAGGGGGGTGGCTACACCTTC.

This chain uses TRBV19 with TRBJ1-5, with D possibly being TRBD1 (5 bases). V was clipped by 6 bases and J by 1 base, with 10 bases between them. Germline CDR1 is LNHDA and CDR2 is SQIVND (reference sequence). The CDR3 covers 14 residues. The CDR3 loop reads CASSLQGSNQPQHF. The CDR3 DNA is TGTGCCAGTAGCCTCCAGGGAAGCAATCAGCCCCAGCATTTT.

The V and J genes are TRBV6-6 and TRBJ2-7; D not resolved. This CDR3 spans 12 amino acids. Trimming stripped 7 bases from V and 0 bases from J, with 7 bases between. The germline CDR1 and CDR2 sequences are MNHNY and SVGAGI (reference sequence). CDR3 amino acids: CASNAVSYEQYF. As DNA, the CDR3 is TGTGCCAGCAACGCTGTCTCCTACGAGCAGTACTTC.

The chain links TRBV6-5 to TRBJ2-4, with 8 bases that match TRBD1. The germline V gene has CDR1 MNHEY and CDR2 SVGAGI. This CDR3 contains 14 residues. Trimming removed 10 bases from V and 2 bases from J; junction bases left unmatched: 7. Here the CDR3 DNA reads TGTGCCACCGGAAGACAGGGGACCAAAAACATTCAGTACTTC. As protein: CATGRQGTKNIQYF.

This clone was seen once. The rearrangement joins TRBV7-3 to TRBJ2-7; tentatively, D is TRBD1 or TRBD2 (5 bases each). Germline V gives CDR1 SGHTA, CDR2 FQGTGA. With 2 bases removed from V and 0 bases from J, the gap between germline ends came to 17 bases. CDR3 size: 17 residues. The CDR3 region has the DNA TGTGCCAGCAGCTTAGAGTACGGGGCAAAAAGCTCCTACGAGCAGTACTTC. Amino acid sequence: CASSLEYGAKSSYEQYF.

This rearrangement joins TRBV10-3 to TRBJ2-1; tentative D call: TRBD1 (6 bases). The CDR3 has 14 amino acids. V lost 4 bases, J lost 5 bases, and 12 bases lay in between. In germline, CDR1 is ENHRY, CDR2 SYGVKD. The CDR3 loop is CAISAGGGNNEQFF. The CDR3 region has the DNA TGTGCCATCAGTGCGGGTGGGGGCAACAATGAGCAGTTCTTC.

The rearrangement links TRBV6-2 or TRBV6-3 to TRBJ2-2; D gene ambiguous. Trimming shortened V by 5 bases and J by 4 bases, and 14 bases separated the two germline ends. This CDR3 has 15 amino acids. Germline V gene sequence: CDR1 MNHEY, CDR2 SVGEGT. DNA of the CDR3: TGTGCCAGCAGTAAAGGGCAGCGCGGCACCGGGGAGCTGTTTTTT. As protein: CASSKGQRGTGELFF.

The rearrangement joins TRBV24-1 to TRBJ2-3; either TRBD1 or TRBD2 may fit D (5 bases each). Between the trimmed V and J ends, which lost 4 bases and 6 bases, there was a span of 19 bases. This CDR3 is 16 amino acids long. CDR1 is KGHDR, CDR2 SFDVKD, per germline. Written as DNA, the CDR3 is TGTGCCACCAGTGACACCGGGACGGGGATTTCGGATACGCAGTATTTT. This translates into CATSDTGTGISDTQYF.

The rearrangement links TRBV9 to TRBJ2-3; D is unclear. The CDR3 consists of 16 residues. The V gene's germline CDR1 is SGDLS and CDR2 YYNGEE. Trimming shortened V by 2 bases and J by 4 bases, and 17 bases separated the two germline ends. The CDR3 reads CASSVSIKRRADTQYF. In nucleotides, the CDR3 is TGTGCCAGCAGCGTCTCGATCAAAAGAAGGGCAGATACGCAGTATTTT.

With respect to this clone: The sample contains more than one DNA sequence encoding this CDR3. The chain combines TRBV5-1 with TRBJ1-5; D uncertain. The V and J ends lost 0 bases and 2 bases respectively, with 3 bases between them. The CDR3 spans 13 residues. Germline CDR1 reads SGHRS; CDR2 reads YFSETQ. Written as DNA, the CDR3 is TGCGCCAGCAGCTTGGCTGGCAATCAGCCCCAGCATTTT. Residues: CASSLAGNQPQHF. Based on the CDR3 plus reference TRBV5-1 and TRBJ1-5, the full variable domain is KAGVTQTPRYLIKTRGQQVTLSCSPISGHRSVSWYQQTPGQGLQFLFEYFSETQRNKGNFPGRFSGRQFSNSRSEMNVSTLELGDSALYLCASSLAGNQPQHFGDGTRLSIL.

The CDR3 bases are TGTGCCAGCAGTCGTAGGGCGGAGGAGACCCAGTACTTC. Protein: CASSRRAEETQYF. The chain has TRBV9 and TRBJ2-5; D call uncertain. The V gene lost 5 bases and the J gene lost 5 bases, with 13 bases spanning the gap. Germline CDR1 SGDLS, CDR2 YYNGEE. The CDR3 runs to 13 residues.

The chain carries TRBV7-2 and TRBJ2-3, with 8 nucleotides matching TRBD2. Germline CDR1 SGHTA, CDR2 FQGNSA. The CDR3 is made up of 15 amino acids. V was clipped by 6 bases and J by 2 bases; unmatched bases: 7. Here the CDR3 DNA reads TGTGCCAGCAGTCTTACTAGCGGATACACAGATACGCAGTATTTT. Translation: CASSLTSGYTDTQYF. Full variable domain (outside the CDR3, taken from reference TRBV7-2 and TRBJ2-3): GAGVSQSPSNKVTEKGKDVELRCDPISGHTALYWYRQSLGQGLEFLIYFQGNSAPDKSGLPSDRFSAERTGGSVSTLTIQRTQQEDSAVYLCASSLTSGYTDTQYFGPGTRLTVL.

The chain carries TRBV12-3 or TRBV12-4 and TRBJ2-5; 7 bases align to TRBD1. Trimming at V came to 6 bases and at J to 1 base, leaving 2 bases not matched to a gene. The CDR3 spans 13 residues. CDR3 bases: TGTGCCAGCAGCGGACAGGTCCAAGAGACCCAGTACTTC. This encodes CASSGQVQETQYF.

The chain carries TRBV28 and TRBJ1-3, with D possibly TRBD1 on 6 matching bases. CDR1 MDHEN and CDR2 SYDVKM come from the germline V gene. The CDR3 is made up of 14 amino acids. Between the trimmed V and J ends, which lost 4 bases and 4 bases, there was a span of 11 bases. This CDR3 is CASSSTGYGNTIYF. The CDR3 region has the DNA TGTGCCAGCAGTTCCACAGGGTACGGAAACACCATATATTTT.

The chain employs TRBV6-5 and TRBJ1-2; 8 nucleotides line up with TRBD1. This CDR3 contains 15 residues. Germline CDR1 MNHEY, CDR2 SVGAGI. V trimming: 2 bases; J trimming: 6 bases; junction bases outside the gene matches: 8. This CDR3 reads CASSYQGVRGHGYTF. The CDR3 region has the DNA TGTGCCAGCAGTTACCAGGGGGTCAGGGGGCATGGCTACACCTTC.

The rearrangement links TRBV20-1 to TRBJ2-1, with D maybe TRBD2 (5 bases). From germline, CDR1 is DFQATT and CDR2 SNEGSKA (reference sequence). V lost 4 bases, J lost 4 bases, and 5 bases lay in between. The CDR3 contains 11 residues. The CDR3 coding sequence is TGCAGTGCTACGGGGTACAATGAGCAGTTCTTC. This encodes CSATGYNEQFF.

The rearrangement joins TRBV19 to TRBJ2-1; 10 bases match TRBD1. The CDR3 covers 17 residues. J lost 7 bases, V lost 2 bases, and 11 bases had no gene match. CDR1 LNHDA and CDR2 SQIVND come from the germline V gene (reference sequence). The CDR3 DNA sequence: TGTGCCAGTAGTATATATCCGTTGGGACAGGGGATTAATGAGCAGTTCTTC. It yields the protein CASSIYPLGQGINEQFF.

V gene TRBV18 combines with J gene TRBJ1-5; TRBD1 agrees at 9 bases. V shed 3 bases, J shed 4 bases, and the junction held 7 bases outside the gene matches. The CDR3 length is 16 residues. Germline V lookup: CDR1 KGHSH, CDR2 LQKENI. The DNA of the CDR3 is TGTGCCAGCTCACCCCCTGGACAGGGGATGAATCAGCCCCAGCATTTT. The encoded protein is CASSPPGQGMNQPQHF.

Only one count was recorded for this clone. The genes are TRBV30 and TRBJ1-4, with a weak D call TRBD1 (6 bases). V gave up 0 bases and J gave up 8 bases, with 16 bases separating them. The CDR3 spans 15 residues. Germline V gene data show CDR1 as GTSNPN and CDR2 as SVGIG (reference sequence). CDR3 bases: TGTGCCTGGAGTGTCGGACAGTTTAATGGGGAAAAACTGTTTTTT. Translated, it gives CAWSVGQFNGEKLFF.

The CDR3 here is CASSLSNGETQYF. The CDR3 nucleotides read TGCGCCAGCAGCTTGTCTAATGGAGAGACCCAGTACTTC. V usage is TRBV5-1 and J usage is TRBJ2-5; D gene uncertain. Germline V CDR1 and CDR2: SGHRS, YFSETQ. The CDR3 extends over 13 amino acids. V was clipped by 1 base and J by 4 bases, with 8 bases between them.

This CDR3 reads CASRSQELSTDTQYF. Here the CDR3 DNA reads TGTGCCAGTAGGTCACAGGAGCTTAGCACAGATACGCAGTATTTT. The chain carries TRBV19 and TRBJ2-3, with D possibly TRBD1 on 5 matching bases. Per the germline V gene, CDR1 is LNHDA and CDR2 is SQIVND (reference sequence). Trimming shortened V by 6 bases and J by 0 bases, and 13 bases separated the two germline ends. This CDR3 has 15 amino acids.